Included here is one T cell receptor beta chain sequence, with context. Its target is not known. The data were taken from a study of T-cell memory formation after mild COVID-19. General study results and limits: The study found balanced CD4/CD8 in clones contracting day 15 to 85 and a CD4+ lean in later expanders.

The authors produced TCR alpha and TCR beta cDNA libraries with sample barcodes and UMIs by 5'RACE using constant-segment primers. One entry per CDR3 protein, called by TCRdb with MiXCR from the 5' RACE reads. This sample carries about 320,000 distinct CDR3 sequences, roughly an eighth of them seen once, and the ten largest clones take under 25%. Germline-derived CDR1 and CDR2 are SGHKS and YYEKEE (reference sequence). The CDR3 loop spans 14 amino acids. V was clipped by 6 bases and J by 0 bases, with 12 bases between them. The sequence was obtained from a man between 18 and 35 years old who had mild COVID-19 (a few samples of this study predate the infection). Cell type and time point are not known. The genes are TRBV5-5 and TRBJ1-1; D possibly corresponds to TRBD1 (5 bases). Sequenced input: PBMCs or a T cell subset sorted from them (not recorded which). Here the CDR3 reads CASIMTDMNTEAFF. DNA for the CDR3: TGTGCCAGCATCATGACAGACATGAACACTGAAGCTTTCTTT.